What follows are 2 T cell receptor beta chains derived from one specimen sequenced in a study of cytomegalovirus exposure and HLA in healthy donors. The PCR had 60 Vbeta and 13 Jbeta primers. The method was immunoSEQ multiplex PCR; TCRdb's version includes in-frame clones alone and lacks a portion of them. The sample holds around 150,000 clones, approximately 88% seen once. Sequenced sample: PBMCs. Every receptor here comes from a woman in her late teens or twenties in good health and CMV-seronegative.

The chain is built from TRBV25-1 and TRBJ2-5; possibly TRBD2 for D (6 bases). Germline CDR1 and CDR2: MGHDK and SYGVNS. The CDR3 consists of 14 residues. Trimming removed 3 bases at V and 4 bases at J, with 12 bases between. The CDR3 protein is CASSEVGGRETQYF. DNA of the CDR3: TGTGCCAGCAGTGAGGTGGGGGGTAGAGAGACCCAGTACTTC.

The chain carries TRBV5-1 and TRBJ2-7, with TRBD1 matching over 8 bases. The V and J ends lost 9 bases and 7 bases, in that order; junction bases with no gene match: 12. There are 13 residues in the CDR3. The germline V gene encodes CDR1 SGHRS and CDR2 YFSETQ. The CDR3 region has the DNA TGCGCCACCCCCCCCCAGGGGGCGGGGGAGCAGTACTTC. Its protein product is CATPPQGAGEQYF. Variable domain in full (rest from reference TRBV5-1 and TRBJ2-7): KAGVTQTPRYLIKTRGQQVTLSCSPISGHRSVSWYQQTPGQGLQFLFEYFSETQRNKGNFPGRFSGRQFSNSRSEMNVSTLELGDSALYLCATPPQGAGEQYFGPGTRLTVT.